The clone carrying this T cell receptor (beta chain) was recorded once. The source of the sample is a study of blood T cell repertoires in COVID-19. Turning to the study itself: Whether acute or convalescent, the COVID-19 samples came from the United States, Italy and Spain. In each case, the material was cDNA or gDNA derived from T cells, B-cell-depleted T cells, or PBMCs.

TCRdb's table, derived via immunoSEQ multiplex PCR, lists solely in-frame clones and lacks some. The profile covers 150,000 or so clones, with approximately 86% appearing a single time and less than 2% taken by the ten largest. Trimming removed 5 bases from V and 0 bases from J, with 9 bases in between. The CDR3 length is 14 residues. Germline V gene data show CDR1 as SGHRS and CDR2 as YFSETQ. J is TRBJ1-3 and V is TRBV5-1; no definite D call. Sample: peripheral blood. This TCR derives from a woman in her sixties or seventies with acute or convalescent COVID-19. CDR3 sequence: CASREDSSGNTIYF. As DNA, the CDR3 is TGCGCCAGCAGGGAGGATAGCTCTGGAAACACCATATATTTT.